This TCR beta chain originates from a study of blood T cell repertoires in COVID-19. Study summary: The cDNA or gDNA used as material had been derived from T cells, B-cell-depleted T cells, or PBMCs.

The germline V gene encodes CDR1 MNHNS and CDR2 SASEGT. Losses at the gene ends were 3 bases for V and 0 bases for J; bases not matched to a gene: 4. CDR3 length equals 15 residues. Sequenced by immunoSEQ multiplex PCR; TCRdb stores in-frame clones only, minus some. The sample gives some 150,000 clones, about 91% of which show up once; less than 2% is in the top ten. Source material: peripheral blood. The rearrangement links TRBV6-1 to TRBJ1-1, with 7 positions matching TRBD1. This receptor was taken from a woman aged 60-70 years with acute or convalescent COVID-19. In nucleotides, the CDR3 is TGTGCCAGCAGTGAGGGGACAGCCCTGAACACTGAAGCTTTCTTT. Translating it yields CASSEGTALNTEAFF.